The sequence of this T cell receptor beta chain was determined in a study of early T cells in non-severe SARS-CoV-2 infection. Study summary: Investigators sequenced bulk RNA drawn from unsorted whole blood, and chains remained unpaired.

This clonotype showed up many times. Its specificity is unknown. The CDR3 totals 14 residues. Germline CDR1 is SGHTA and CDR2 is FQGNSA. V was shortened by 3 bases and J by 5 bases, with 11 bases between the two germline ends. Molecules of cDNA were individually given unique molecular identifiers that were attached to them. TCRdb re-derived calls from the 5' RACE reads in MiXCR, one entry per CDR3 protein. The sample shows 50,000 or so distinct CDR3 sequences, roughly 8% of them seen only once. General observations from the study: Private and CD4 specificities were missed by VDJdb matching, which favored anti-spike CD8 responses.

The gene calls are TRBV7-2 and TRBJ2-1; D possibly corresponds to TRBD2 (6 bases). Sequencing was performed on whole blood. This sequence was found in an adult who was a healthcare worker with PCR-confirmed SARS-CoV-2 infection or an uninfected control (not recorded which). The CDR3 bases are TGTGCCAGCAGCTTTTTCAGGACTAACAATGAGCAGTTCTTC. It translates to CASSFFRTNNEQFF.